This T cell receptor (beta chain) was sequenced in a study of shared clonotypes between healthy human individuals (dated by TCRdb to the early 2020s). The study in broad terms: A couple of women and a few men aged 18 to 49 years were included in the cohort. To estimate repertoire size and how much clonotypes are shared between individuals, the study performed deep sequencing of blood TCR repertoires from a few healthy adults. Per donor, leukapheresis produced somewhere between about 0.85 and 9.5 billion PBMCs. Different laboratories and diverse techniques were used to prepare libraries and sequence TCR repertoires, to increase sequencing depth and limit assay-specific biases. For each donor, CD4 naive and CD4 memory were each given three plates, CD8 naive was given two plates, and CD8 memory was given one plate. Overall study outcomes, separate from this receptor: Because the study included a small number of donors, the genetic and exposure-history diversity represented was limited. Sharing across a handful of donors was observed for around 5% of naive CD4, less than 4% of naive CD8, 2% to 2.5% of memory CD4, and roughly 0.4% of memory CD8 clonotypes. Sampling was restricted to blood, and TCR repertoires in tissue are likely to differ from TCR repertoires in blood. Incomplete sequencing was indicated by rarefaction of sorted-subset datasets, despite the large sequencing depth. Higher generation probabilities were observed for clonotypes shared by all four sorted-subset donors than for non-shared clonotypes. Estimated clonotype richness was generally larger for naive than for memory subsets. Based on pairwise subsampling, the degree of clonotype sharing among donors was expected to be affected by sequencing depth.

As to this clone: Its binding antigen is unknown. Base qualities were left out, and no much larger clone turns up one base away.

Using the deep immunoSEQ assay, TCR CDR3 regions were amplified from genomic DNA by multiplex PCR. For each cell subset, the extracted genomic DNA was distributed evenly across all wells of several immunoSEQ 96-well plates, and each plate served as one replicate. For sorted subsets, about 200 ng genomic DNA, equal to approximately 30,000 T cell genomes, was loaded into each replicate PCR. The purified libraries were quantified using a Qubit 3.0 fluorometer, sized with a Bioanalyzer 2100, and then quantified again using the KAPA Library Quantification kit. Every immunoSEQ 96-well plate was sequenced on a separate single-read 150-cycle Illumina NextSeq 550 flow cell. The authors' pipeline ran thus. Because the immunoSEQ output held only junctional sequences and lacked quality scores, the filtering could not match the filtering applied to full-length reads. Sequences were annotated with PyIR, a Python wrapper for IgBLAST v1.9, and V/J genes and CDR3 were assigned using IMGT germline references. Any read was removed if the V/J assignment was weak (E-value above 1e-6), the CDR3 was missing, or the read contained stop codons, out-of-frame junctions, or ambiguous translated residues. A V3J clonotype was defined by an identical inferred V gene, J gene, and CDR3 amino acid sequence. Percentage overlap between repertoires was computed as shared unique clonotypes divided by the size of the smaller repertoire. Richness of each repertoire was evaluated using RTK rarefaction, the Chao1 estimator, and Recon v2.1 estimates of unobserved clonotypes. Generation probabilities for all TCRbeta clonotypes obtained by the gDNA method from several donors were computed using OLGA. What TCRdb holds here is the immuneACCESS table cut down to in-frame rearrangements. Part of the clones is not present; checked against another copy, under half of the missing clones reflect an unresolved V gene, and the others are unexplained. V and J calls plus clone size are reproduced from that table; the DNA served to infer D and trimming. The sample includes some 1,600,000 clones, with approximately 98% observed a single time. 0.4% to 0.55% of the sample is held by the ten biggest clonotypes.

Donors were healthy HIV-negative adults with no recently reported acute infections or vaccinations. Only Caucasian adults living in Nashville, Tennessee, USA were represented among the donors. CD4+ T cells were enriched by magnetic negative selection; naive cells were then positively selected on CD45RA, and the negative fraction formed the memory subset. Blood was obtained by leukapheresis, after which PBMCs were separated by Ficoll-Histopaque density gradient centrifugation and cryopreserved in liquid nitrogen vapor phase. Analytical flow cytometry was used to check the purity and quantity of each magnetically sorted T cell population. Each sorted fraction had its genomic DNA isolated and then quantified by UV absorbance on a Nanodrop 2000c. V loses 5 bases of germline sequence and J loses 1 base, and the interval between the two ends is 8 bases. The CDR3 goes from the cysteine to the phenylalanine over 14 residues. Only the CDR3 DNA is retained, 42 bases long and in frame from the first base. The germline V gene (reference sequence) sets CDR1 to MNHEY and CDR2 to SMNVEV.

Sequenced: naive CD4+ T cells sorted from blood. The cell subset or site label, read with the paper, signifies: CD45RA+ positively selected. The chain employs TRBV27 and TRBJ2-2; there is no confident call for the D gene. This sequence was found in a man aged 25 to 40 in good health. The CDR3 protein: CASSVPWNTGELFF. The bases read TGTGCCAGCAGTGTGCCATGGAACACCGGGGAGCTGTTTTTT.